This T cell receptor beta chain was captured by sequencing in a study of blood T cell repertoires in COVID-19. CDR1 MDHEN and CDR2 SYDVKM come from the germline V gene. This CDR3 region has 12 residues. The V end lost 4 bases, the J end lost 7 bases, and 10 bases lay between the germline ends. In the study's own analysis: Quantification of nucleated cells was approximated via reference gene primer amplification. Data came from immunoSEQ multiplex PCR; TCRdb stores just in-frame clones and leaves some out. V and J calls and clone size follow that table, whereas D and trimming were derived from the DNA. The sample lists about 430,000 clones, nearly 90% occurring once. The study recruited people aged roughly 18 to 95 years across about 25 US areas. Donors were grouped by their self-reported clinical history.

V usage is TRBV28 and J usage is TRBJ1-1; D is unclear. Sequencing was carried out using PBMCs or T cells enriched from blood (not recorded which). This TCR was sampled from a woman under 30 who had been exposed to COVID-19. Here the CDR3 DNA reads TGTGCCAGCAGTTCACAACCAAATGAAGCTTTCTTT. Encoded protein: CASSSQPNEAFF.